These 9 T cell receptor beta chains came from one sample sequenced in a study of T cells in Graves' hyperthyroidism and ophthalmopathy. What was amplified from RNA transcripts were TCR beta CDR3 regions. The HTBI primer set drove a first-round RT-PCR of the TCR CDR3. Using its own MiXCR run on the multiplex PCR reads, TCRdb lists one record per CDR3 protein. The sample yields about 530,000 distinct CDR3 sequences, roughly 18% seen once. Input material: blood. The receptors shown here come from a woman between 18 and 29 years old with Graves' ophthalmopathy.

This clonotype has only a few counts. The V and J genes are TRBV5-1 and TRBJ2-1; D not resolved. Germline V gives CDR1 SGHRS, CDR2 YFSETQ. The V end lost 0 bases, the J end lost 7 bases, and 14 bases lay between the germline ends. The CDR3 contains 15 residues. The CDR3, as DNA: TGCGCCAGCAGCTTGGGTCAGGCTCACGGGAATGAGCAGTTCTTC. Its protein product is CASSLGQAHGNEQFF.

The chain links TRBV27 to TRBJ1-2; no clear D. The CDR3 covers 15 residues. Germline V lookup: CDR1 MNHEY, CDR2 SMNVEV (reference sequence). V dropped 5 bases and J dropped 4 bases, with 17 bases sitting between them. The CDR3 coding sequence is TGTGCCAGCAGTCTAGAGGCAGGAGGACCCTATGGCTACACCTTC. Protein product: CASSLEAGGPYGYTF.

This clonotype was seen many times. The chain uses TRBV30 and TRBJ2-7; possible D gene TRBD1, 6 bases. There are 13 residues in the CDR3. The germline CDR1 and CDR2 sequences are GTSNPN and SVGIG (reference sequence). The V end was cut by 4 bases, the J end by 2 bases, with 12 bases between. The CDR3 DNA is TGTGCCTGGAACACAGGGTCTACCTACGAGCAGTACTTC. This gives the protein CAWNTGSTYEQYF.

This clonotype was detected only a few times. The chain joins TRBV20-1 to TRBJ2-6; TRBD1 aligns across 11 bases. Germline CDR1 and CDR2: DFQATT and SNEGSKA (reference sequence). The CDR3 runs 17 residues. V lost 5 bases to trimming and J lost 3 bases; unmatched junction nucleotides: 9. Written as DNA, the CDR3 is TGCAGTGCTCTCGGGACAGGGGGTTTAGGTGGGGCCAACGTCCTGACTTTC. This sequence encodes CSALGTGGLGGANVLTF.

This clonotype occurred many times. CDR3 sequence: CASSLLVDGRNTEAFF. The CDR3 DNA reads TGTGCCAGCAGTCTCCTTGTGGACGGCCGGAACACTGAAGCTTTCTTT. The chain is built from TRBV12-3 or TRBV12-4 and TRBJ1-1; D gene uncertain. Trimming stripped 5 bases from V and 1 base from J, with 17 bases between. The CDR3 is 16 residues long.

This clonotype was recorded at least ten times. This chain links TRBV2 with TRBJ1-1, with TRBD1 identical over 8 bases. V dropped 6 bases and J dropped 2; count of bases not matched to a gene: 5. The germline V gene encodes CDR1 SNHLY and CDR2 FYNNEI. The CDR3 runs 14 residues. The CDR3 DNA reads as TGTGCCAGCAGACCCAGGGGGCTTAACACTGAAGCTTTCTTT. Translation: CASRPRGLNTEAFF.

In this sample, this clonotype turned up many times. The chain carries TRBV28 and TRBJ2-7, with 8 bases lining up with TRBD1. The V gene's germline CDR1 is MDHEN and CDR2 SYDVKM. V dropped 5 bases and J dropped 1; count of bases not matched to a gene: 7. The CDR3 covers 15 residues. The CDR3 region is CASSGAGQESYEQYF. The CDR3 region has the DNA TGTGCCAGCAGTGGGGCGGGACAGGAATCCTACGAGCAGTACTTC.

The chain couples TRBV5-4 to TRBJ1-4; the D gene is possibly TRBD1 (6 bases). Germline CDR1 reads SGHNT; CDR2 reads YYREEE (reference sequence). The ends were cut back, 0 bases at V and 5 bases at J, with 11 bases in the middle. There are 15 residues in the CDR3. CDR3 sequence: CASSLAKGGNEKLFF. CDR3 in DNA: TGTGCCAGCAGCTTGGCTAAGGGGGGGAATGAAAAACTGTTTTTT.

J is TRBJ2-3 and V is TRBV6-1; D is perhaps TRBD1 (5 bases). This CDR3 has 15 residues. Trimming shortened V by 7 bases and J by 2 bases, and 16 bases separated the two germline ends. CDR1 and CDR2 (germline): MNHNS, SASEGT. CDR3 residues: CASKRTGFSTDTQYF. The CDR3 DNA reads as TGTGCCAGCAAAAGAACAGGTTTCTCCACAGATACGCAGTATTTT.